The source of this T cell receptor (beta chain) is a study of blood T cell repertoires in COVID-19. In its sample, this clone was seen a few times. V was shortened by 7 bases and J by 0 bases, with 9 bases between the two germline ends. Germline V gene lookup returns CDR1 LNHDA and CDR2 SQIVND (reference sequence). The CDR3 has 13 residues. Repertoires were generated with immunoSEQ multiplex PCR, while TCRdb's copy carries only in-frame clones and drops some. This table holds around 160,000 clones, around 81% found once. Sequenced material: peripheral blood. The receptor's source is a woman aged 40 to 55 with active or convalescent COVID-19. V usage is TRBV19 and J usage is TRBJ1-1, with unresolved D. In DNA form, the CDR3 reads TGTGCCAGTAACCCGACTATGAACACTGAAGCTTTCTTT. This sequence encodes CASNPTMNTEAFF.